This TCR beta chain was identified during a study of blood T cell repertoires in COVID-19. For the study at large: From the United States, Italy and Spain came samples of acute and convalescent COVID-19.

Repertoires were generated with immunoSEQ multiplex PCR, while TCRdb's copy carries only in-frame clones and drops some. The sample includes about 72,000 clones, 86% of them seen just once. The sequenced sample was peripheral blood. The sequence was collected from a man younger than 40 with acute or convalescent COVID-19.

The CDR3 DNA sequence: TGTGCCAGCAGTTTAGGGACTAGCGGCTACGAGCAGTACTTC. This translates into CASSLGTSGYEQYF. This chain connects TRBV27 to TRBJ2-7; 11 bases line up with TRBD2. From germline, CDR1 is MNHEY and CDR2 SMNVEV (reference sequence). Trimming took 2 bases from V and 3 from J; bases not matched to a gene: 0. The CDR3 covers 14 residues.